These T cell receptor beta chains were read from a single sample in a study of blood T cell repertoires in COVID-19. Sequencing was performed with immunoSEQ multiplex PCR; in TCRdb, only in-frame clones are kept and a portion is missing. The sample lists 270,000 or so clones, around nine tenths occurring once. The specimen was peripheral blood. Receptors were obtained from a man in his forties or fifties with acute or convalescent COVID-19. Each CDR3 is given with its conserved first and last residue. Fields, in order: D gene, clone size, J gene, V gene, CDR3 DNA, CDR3 protein. The D gene is left open where the match is weak. Only part of the rows carry a size: once, few, many, or a class if the clone is expanded.

D gene: NA; clone size: NA; J gene: TRBJ2-1; V gene: TRBV5-6; CDR3 DNA: TGTGCCAGCAGCTACGGGTTCAATGAGCAGTTCTTC; CDR3 protein: CASSYGFNEQFF
D gene: NA; clone size: NA; J gene: TRBJ1-1; V gene: TRBV6-6; CDR3 DNA: TGTGCCAGCAGTTACTTGACAGCATCTGAAGCTTTCTTT; CDR3 protein: CASSYLTASEAFF
D gene: NA; clone size: once; J gene: TRBJ1-1; V gene: TRBV5-1; CDR3 DNA: TGCGCCAGCAGCTACTCGGGACAAGCGAACACTGAAGCTTTCTTT; CDR3 protein: CASSYSGQANTEAFF
D gene: TRBD2; clone size: NA; J gene: TRBJ2-1; V gene: TRBV5-4; CDR3 DNA: TGTGCCAGCAGCTGGGGTGTGGCGGGGGGCCTGTTCTTC; CDR3 protein: CASSWGVAGGLFF
D gene: TRBD1; clone size: NA; J gene: TRBJ2-1; V gene: TRBV24-1; CDR3 DNA: TGTGCCACCAGTGATTTCCAGGGGACAGGGGTAAACAATGAGCAGTTCTTC; CDR3 protein: CATSDFQGTGVNNEQFF
D gene: NA; clone size: NA; J gene: TRBJ2-7; V gene: TRBV4-2; CDR3 DNA: TGTGCCAGCAGCCAAGACAGGGCAACATTCTTCGAGCAGTACTTC; CDR3 protein: CASSQDRATFFEQYF
D gene: NA; clone size: once; J gene: TRBJ1-1; V gene: TRBV4-2; CDR3 DNA: TGTGCCAGCAGCCATGCCTGGACAGCGAACACTGAAGCTTTCTTT; CDR3 protein: CASSHAWTANTEAFF
D gene: TRBD1; clone size: NA; J gene: TRBJ2-3; V gene: TRBV7-6; CDR3 DNA: TGTGCCAGCAGGCCCGGGACAGGGCTCGACGGGAGCACAGATACGCAGTATTTT; CDR3 protein: CASRPGTGLDGSTDTQYF
D gene: NA; clone size: NA; J gene: TRBJ2-7; V gene: TRBV7-2; CDR3 DNA: TGTGCCAGCAGCCCAGAGGCCGGGGAAGCCTACGAGCAGTACTTC; CDR3 protein: CASSPEAGEAYEQYF
D gene: TRBD1; clone size: NA; J gene: TRBJ2-7; V gene: TRBV24-1; CDR3 DNA: TGTGCCACCAGTAGGACAGGAAGCTCCTACGAGCAGTACTTC; CDR3 protein: CATSRTGSSYEQYF
D gene: NA; clone size: NA; J gene: TRBJ2-7; V gene: TRBV21-1; CDR3 DNA: TGTGCCAGCAGCAAAACGGGGGGCCCGTTTCGCGAGCAGTACTTC; CDR3 protein: CASSKTGGPFREQYF
D gene: TRBD1; clone size: NA; J gene: TRBJ2-1; V gene: TRBV19; CDR3 DNA: TGTGCCAGTAAACCGGGACAGAGCTCCTACAATGAGCAGTTCTTC; CDR3 protein: CASKPGQSSYNEQFF
D gene: NA; clone size: NA; J gene: TRBJ1-6; V gene: TRBV30; CDR3 DNA: TGTGCCTGGAGTGTACTAGCCCGGCATCCTAATTCACCCCTCCACTTT; CDR3 protein: CAWSVLARHPNSPLHF
D gene: NA; clone size: NA; J gene: TRBJ1-1; V gene: TRBV6-5; CDR3 DNA: TGTGCCAGCAGTTACTCCGTGGGGGCGACTGAAGCTTTCTTT; CDR3 protein: CASSYSVGATEAFF
D gene: NA; clone size: NA; J gene: TRBJ2-2; V gene: TRBV4-1; CDR3 DNA: TGCGCCAGCAGCCCCATGACAGTGAACACCGGGGAGCTGTTTTTT; CDR3 protein: CASSPMTVNTGELFF
D gene: NA; clone size: NA; J gene: TRBJ1-2; V gene: TRBV6-4; CDR3 DNA: TGTGCCAGCAGGCCGGGCCAGCAGGGCTATGGCTACACCTTC; CDR3 protein: CASRPGQQGYGYTF
D gene: NA; clone size: NA; J gene: TRBJ1-4; V gene: TRBV19; CDR3 DNA: TGTGCCAGTAGTATGGCTGGTCGGGGGGCAACTAATGAAAAACTGTTTTTT; CDR3 protein: CASSMAGRGATNEKLFF
D gene: NA; clone size: NA; J gene: TRBJ2-2; V gene: TRBV5-1; CDR3 DNA: TGCGCCAGCAGGTTTCAGGGGACCGGGAACACCGGGGAGCTGTTTTTT; CDR3 protein: CASRFQGTGNTGELFF
D gene: NA; clone size: NA; J gene: TRBJ2-1; V gene: TRBV2; CDR3 DNA: TGTGCCAGCAGCATCGGGGGTGGGAATGAGCAGTTCTTC; CDR3 protein: CASSIGGGNEQFF
D gene: NA; clone size: NA; J gene: TRBJ1-6; V gene: TRBV25-1; CDR3 DNA: TGTGCCAGCAGTGAATTAGGGGCCTATAATTCACCCCTCCACTTT; CDR3 protein: CASSELGAYNSPLHF
D gene: TRBD1; clone size: NA; J gene: TRBJ1-1; V gene: TRBV5-1; CDR3 DNA: TGCGCCAGCTCCTCCCAGGGGGGCACTGAAGCTTTCTTT; CDR3 protein: CASSSQGGTEAFF
D gene: TRBD1; clone size: NA; J gene: TRBJ1-1; V gene: TRBV30; CDR3 DNA: TGTGCCGGGGACAGGGCGAACACTGAAGCTTTCTTT; CDR3 protein: CAGDRANTEAFF
D gene: NA; clone size: NA; J gene: TRBJ2-3; V gene: TRBV24-1; CDR3 DNA: TGTGCCACCAGTGATGTGGGCAGGGGTGCCTGGACAGATACGCAGTATTTT; CDR3 protein: CATSDVGRGAWTDTQYF
D gene: TRBD1; clone size: NA; J gene: TRBJ1-1; V gene: TRBV5-8; CDR3 DNA: TGTGCCAGCAGCACCGGGCCGAGACAGGGAGTTGTCACTGAAGCTTTCTTT; CDR3 protein: CASSTGPRQGVVTEAFF
D gene: TRBD1; clone size: NA; J gene: TRBJ1-1; V gene: TRBV28; CDR3 DNA: TGTGCCAGCAGTTCCCATCGCCTACAGGGGCAGAACACTGAAGCTTTCTTT; CDR3 protein: CASSSHRLQGQNTEAFF
D gene: NA; clone size: NA; J gene: TRBJ1-4; V gene: TRBV7-2; CDR3 DNA: TGTGCCAGCAGCCCTCGCAGAACTAATGAAAAACTGTTTTTT; CDR3 protein: CASSPRRTNEKLFF
D gene: NA; clone size: NA; J gene: TRBJ1-1; V gene: TRBV21-1; CDR3 DNA: TGTGCCAGCAGCAAAGAGAGTCGACAGATGAACACTGAAGCTTTCTTT; CDR3 protein: CASSKESRQMNTEAFF
D gene: NA; clone size: NA; J gene: TRBJ2-7; V gene: TRBV20-1; CDR3 DNA: TGCAGTGCTAGTCCGGGTCGGCAGGGTTGTGTCTACGAGCAGTACTTC; CDR3 protein: CSASPGRQGCVYEQYF
D gene: TRBD1; clone size: NA; J gene: TRBJ1-5; V gene: TRBV28; CDR3 DNA: TGTGCCAGCAGTTTTTTTGACAGGGCAAACAATCAGCCCCAGCATTTT; CDR3 protein: CASSFFDRANNQPQHF
D gene: NA; clone size: once; J gene: TRBJ2-2; V gene: TRBV7-9; CDR3 DNA: TGTGCCAGCAGCTCACTACAGAACACCGGGGAGCTGTTTTTT; CDR3 protein: CASSSLQNTGELFF
D gene: NA; clone size: NA; J gene: TRBJ1-1; V gene: TRBV27; CDR3 DNA: TGTGCCAGCAGTCCGTACAGGGCTCCACTCATGAACACTGAAGCTTTCTTT; CDR3 protein: CASSPYRAPLMNTEAFF
D gene: NA; clone size: few; J gene: TRBJ1-1; V gene: TRBV7-6; CDR3 DNA: TGTGCCAGCAGCTTAGCGCGCGGGGAACAAAACACTGAAGCTTTCTTT; CDR3 protein: CASSLARGEQNTEAFF
D gene: TRBD1; clone size: once; J gene: TRBJ1-5; V gene: TRBV11-2; CDR3 DNA: TGTGCCAGCAGCTCACAGGGGGGCAATCAGCCCCAGCATTTT; CDR3 protein: CASSSQGGNQPQHF
D gene: TRBD2; clone size: once; J gene: TRBJ2-1; V gene: TRBV14; CDR3 DNA: TGTGCCAGCAGCCAAGGCCTGCGGACTAGCGGGGCGACAGAGCAGTTCTTC; CDR3 protein: CASSQGLRTSGATEQFF
D gene: TRBD2; clone size: NA; J gene: TRBJ2-1; V gene: TRBV5-1; CDR3 DNA: TGCGCCAGCACGTTAGCGGGGACCTCCTACAATGAGCAGTTCTTC; CDR3 protein: CASTLAGTSYNEQFF
D gene: TRBD2; clone size: NA; J gene: TRBJ2-5; V gene: TRBV5-1; CDR3 DNA: TGCGCCAGCAGCTTGCGGCCTAGCGGGGCCGGGGAGACCCAGTACTTC; CDR3 protein: CASSLRPSGAGETQYF
D gene: TRBD2; clone size: NA; J gene: TRBJ2-3; V gene: TRBV11-3; CDR3 DNA: TGTGCCAGCAGCTTAGGTGCTAGCGGCTACACAGATACGCAGTATTTT; CDR3 protein: CASSLGASGYTDTQYF
D gene: NA; clone size: NA; J gene: TRBJ1-5; V gene: TRBV19; CDR3 DNA: TGTGCCAGTAGAGAAAGACAGGCTATAAGTCAGCCCCAGCATTTT; CDR3 protein: CASRERQAISQPQHF
D gene: TRBD1; clone size: once; J gene: TRBJ1-2; V gene: TRBV12-5; CDR3 DNA: TGTGCTAGTGTTACGAGGGACAGGGCGGACTATGGCTACACCTTC; CDR3 protein: CASVTRDRADYGYTF
D gene: NA; clone size: once; J gene: TRBJ1-2; V gene: TRBV5-4; CDR3 DNA: TGTGCCAGCAGCCCCATGACAGGACCAAATGGCTACACCTTC; CDR3 protein: CASSPMTGPNGYTF
D gene: NA; clone size: NA; J gene: TRBJ1-5; V gene: TRBV7-2; CDR3 DNA: TGTGCCAGCAGCGACCCGGGGGGCGCGAGCAATCAGCCCCAGCATTTT; CDR3 protein: CASSDPGGASNQPQHF
D gene: NA; clone size: NA; J gene: TRBJ1-6; V gene: TRBV6-5; CDR3 DNA: TGTGCCAGCATTCTCGGCAGGTTTGGATCACCCCTCCACTTT; CDR3 protein: CASILGRFGSPLHF
D gene: NA; clone size: NA; J gene: TRBJ1-1; V gene: TRBV4-2; CDR3 DNA: TGTGCCAGCTCTTACCGGGAAGCTCATGAAGCTTTCTTT; CDR3 protein: CASSYREAHEAFF
D gene: TRBD1; clone size: NA; J gene: TRBJ1-5; V gene: TRBV7-8; CDR3 DNA: TGTGCCAGCAGCCTATTGTACAGGGGCCTCAATCAGCCCCAGCATTTT; CDR3 protein: CASSLLYRGLNQPQHF
D gene: NA; clone size: NA; J gene: TRBJ1-5; V gene: TRBV4-1; CDR3 DNA: TGCGCCAGCAGCCTGGACTGGGCGCAGCCCCAGCATTTT; CDR3 protein: CASSLDWAQPQHF
D gene: NA; clone size: NA; J gene: TRBJ1-6; V gene: TRBV12-5; CDR3 DNA: TGTGCTAGTGGTTTGAACCGGGGATATAATTCACCCCTCCACTTT; CDR3 protein: CASGLNRGYNSPLHF
D gene: NA; clone size: few; J gene: TRBJ1-1; V gene: TRBV3-1/TRBV3-2; CDR3 DNA: TGTGCCAGCAGCTCTGACAGTCGGGGGACTGAAGCTTTCTTT; CDR3 protein: CASSSDSRGTEAFF
D gene: TRBD2; clone size: NA; J gene: TRBJ2-1; V gene: TRBV3-1/TRBV3-2; CDR3 DNA: TGTGCCAGCAGCCAAATACTAGCGAACAATGAGCAGTTCTTC; CDR3 protein: CASSQILANNEQFF
D gene: NA; clone size: NA; J gene: TRBJ2-3; V gene: TRBV7-3; CDR3 DNA: TGTGCCAGCAGCACCGGGGTGGATAATACGCAGTATTTT; CDR3 protein: CASSTGVDNTQYF
D gene: NA; clone size: NA; J gene: TRBJ1-4; V gene: TRBV6-5; CDR3 DNA: TGTGCCAGCAGTTACTTCGGACAGCCTGAAAAACTGTTTTTT; CDR3 protein: CASSYFGQPEKLFF